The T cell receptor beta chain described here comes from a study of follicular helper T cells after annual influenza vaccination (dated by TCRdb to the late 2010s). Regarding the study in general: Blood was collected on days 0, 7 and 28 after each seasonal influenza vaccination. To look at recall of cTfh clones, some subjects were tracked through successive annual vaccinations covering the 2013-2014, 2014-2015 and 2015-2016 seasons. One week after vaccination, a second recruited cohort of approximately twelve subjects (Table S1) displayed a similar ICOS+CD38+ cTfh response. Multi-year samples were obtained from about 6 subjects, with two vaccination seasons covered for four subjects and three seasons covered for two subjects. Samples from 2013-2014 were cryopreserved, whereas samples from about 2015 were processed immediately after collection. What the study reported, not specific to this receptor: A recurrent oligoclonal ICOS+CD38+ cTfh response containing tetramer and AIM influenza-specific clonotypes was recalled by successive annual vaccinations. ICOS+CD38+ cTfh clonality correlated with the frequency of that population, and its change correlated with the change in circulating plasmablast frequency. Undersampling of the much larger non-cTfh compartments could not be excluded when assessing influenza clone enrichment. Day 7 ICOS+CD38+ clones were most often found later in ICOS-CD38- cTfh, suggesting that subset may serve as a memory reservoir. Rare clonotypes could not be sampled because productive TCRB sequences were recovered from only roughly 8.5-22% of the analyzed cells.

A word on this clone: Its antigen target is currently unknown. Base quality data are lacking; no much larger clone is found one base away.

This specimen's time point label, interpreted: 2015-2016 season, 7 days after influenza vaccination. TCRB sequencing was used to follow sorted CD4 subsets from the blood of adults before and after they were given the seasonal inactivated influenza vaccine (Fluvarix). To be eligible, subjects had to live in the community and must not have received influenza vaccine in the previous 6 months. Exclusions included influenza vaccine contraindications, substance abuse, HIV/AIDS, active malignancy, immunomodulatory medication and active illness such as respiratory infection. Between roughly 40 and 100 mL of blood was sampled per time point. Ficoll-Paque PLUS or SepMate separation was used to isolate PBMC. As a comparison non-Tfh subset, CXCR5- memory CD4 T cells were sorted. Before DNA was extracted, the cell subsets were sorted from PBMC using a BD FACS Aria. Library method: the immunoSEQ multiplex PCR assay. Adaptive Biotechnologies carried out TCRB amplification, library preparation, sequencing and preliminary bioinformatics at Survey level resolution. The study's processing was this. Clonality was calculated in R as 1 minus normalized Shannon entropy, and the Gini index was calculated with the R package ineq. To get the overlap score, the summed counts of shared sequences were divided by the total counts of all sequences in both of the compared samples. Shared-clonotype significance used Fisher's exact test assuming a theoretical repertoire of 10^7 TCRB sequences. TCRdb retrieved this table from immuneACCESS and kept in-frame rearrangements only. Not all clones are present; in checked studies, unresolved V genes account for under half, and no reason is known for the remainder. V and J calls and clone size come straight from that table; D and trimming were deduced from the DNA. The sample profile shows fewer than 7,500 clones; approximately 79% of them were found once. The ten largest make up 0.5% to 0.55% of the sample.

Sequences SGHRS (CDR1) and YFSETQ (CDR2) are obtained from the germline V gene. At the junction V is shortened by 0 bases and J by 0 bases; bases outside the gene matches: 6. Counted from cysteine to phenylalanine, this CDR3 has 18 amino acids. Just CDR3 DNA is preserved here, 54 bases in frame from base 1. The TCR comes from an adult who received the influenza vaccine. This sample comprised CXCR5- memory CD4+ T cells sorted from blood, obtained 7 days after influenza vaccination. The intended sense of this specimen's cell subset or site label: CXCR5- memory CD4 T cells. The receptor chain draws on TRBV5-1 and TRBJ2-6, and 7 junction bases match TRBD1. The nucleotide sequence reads TGCGCCAGCAGCTTGGGAGGGGGCCGCCTCTCTGGGGCCAACGTCCTGACTTTC. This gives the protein CASSLGGGRLSGANVLTF.